The 16 T cell receptor beta chains listed next were all sequenced from one sample in a study of T-cell memory formation after mild COVID-19 (dated by TCRdb to the early 2020s). Library preparation was by 5' RACE. Sequencing instrument: Illumina NovaSeq 6000. TCRdb itself trimmed the public reads at Q25 with fastp, ran MiXCR and retained productive beta chains. Each CDR3 protein appears once, grouped with its most common genes and DNA. Within this sample are 98,000 or so distinct CDR3 sequences, with roughly a sixth of them counted one time only. In total, the top ten clones hold 5% to 6.5% of the sample. Sequences were obtained from PBMCs or a T cell subset sorted from them (not recorded which). These receptors were obtained from a man younger than 30 who had mild COVID-19 (a few samples of this study predate the infection). The sample titles of this study are shuffled in the database, so cell type and time point are left out; the donor was told from shared clones.

About this clonotype itself: Given a much more abundant clone one base away, this may be a read error. J is TRBJ1-6 and V is TRBV5-1; TRBD1 agrees at 7 bases. J was trimmed by 5 bases and V by 10 bases; bases with no gene match: 6. Per germline, CDR1 SGHRS and CDR2 YFSETQ. There are 13 residues in the CDR3. CDR3 sequence reads: CAGCDRDNSPLHF. In DNA, the CDR3 is TGCGCCGGCTGTGACAGGGATAATTCACCCCTCCACTTT.

This sequence joins TRBV7-6 and TRBJ1-1, with D possibly TRBD1 on 5 matching bases. V lost 3 bases and J lost 4, with 9 bases in between. CDR3 length: 13 residues. Germline loops: CDR1 SGHVS, CDR2 FNYEAQ. CDR3 nucleotide sequence: TGTGCCAGCAGCTTTCAGGGACCCACTGAAGCTTTCTTT. Translating it yields CASSFQGPTEAFF.

Many counts were recorded for this clonotype. This chain connects TRBV12-3 or TRBV12-4 to TRBJ2-7; 9 bases are shared with TRBD1. The CDR3 covers 16 residues. J gave up 6 bases and V 3 bases, and 12 bases lay outside the gene matches. Here the CDR3 DNA reads TGTGCCAGCAGTTTCGGGGGGCCCGACAGGGGGGCCGAGCAGTACTTC. This encodes CASSFGGPDRGAEQYF.

This clonotype was seen more than once but under ten times. J is TRBJ1-1 and V is TRBV5-6; D gene uncertain. Germline V gives CDR1 SGHDT, CDR2 YYEEEE. This CDR3 region has 13 residues. Trimming removed 4 bases at V and 8 bases at J, with 15 bases between. Written as DNA, the CDR3 is TGTGCCAGCAGCAAGGGAGGCCGAGCCGAAGCTTTCTTT. Amino acid sequence: CASSKGGRAEAFF. The variable domain in full, with the rest retrieved from reference TRBV5-6 and TRBJ1-1, is DAGVTQSPTHLIKTRGQQVTLRCSPKSGHDTVSWYQQALGQGPQFIFQYYEEEERQRGNFPDRFSGHQFPNYSSELNVNALLLGDSALYLCASSKGGRAEAFFGQGTRLTVV.

This clonotype was counted only a few times. The J gene is TRBJ1-1, the V gene TRBV6-4; the D is unclear. The CDR3 sequence is 13 residues long. The V gene lost 3 bases and the J gene lost 3 bases, with 8 bases spanning the gap. In germline, CDR1 is MRHNA, CDR2 SNTAGT. CDR3 loop: CASSERGDTEAFF. For the CDR3, the DNA is TGTGCCAGCAGTGAACGGGGAGACACTGAAGCTTTCTTT.

This clonotype was observed a few times. The J gene is TRBJ2-4, the V gene TRBV6-2 or TRBV6-3, with a weak D call TRBD1 (6 bases). The V end was cut by 2 bases, the J end by 0 bases, with 11 bases between. This CDR3 is 16 amino acids long. Germline V gives CDR1 MNHEY, CDR2 SVGEGT. The CDR3: CASSYRGFLAKNIQYF. CDR3 in DNA: TGTGCCAGCAGTTACAGGGGGTTCCTAGCCAAAAACATTCAGTACTTC.

The rearrangement links TRBV5-1 to TRBJ1-1, with a possible D match to TRBD1 (6 bases). Trimming cost V 4 bases and J 10 bases, with 14 bases left between them. The CDR3 runs to 12 residues. CDR1 and CDR2 from the germline V gene are SGHRS and YFSETQ. CDR3 amino acids: CASSEPTGTAFF. The CDR3 bases are TGCGCCAGCAGCGAGCCCACAGGGACAGCTTTCTTT.

The chain employs TRBV5-1 and TRBJ1-2; the match to TRBD1 covers 7 bases. V was clipped by 4 bases and J by 5 bases; unmatched bases: 11. In germline, CDR1 is SGHRS, CDR2 YFSETQ. The CDR3 is 15 amino acids. CDR3 DNA sequence: TGCGCCAGCAGCGTGTCCAGGGGGGAAGAATATGGCTACACCTTC. Amino acids: CASSVSRGEEYGYTF.

A few counts support this clonotype. The genes are TRBV6-5 and TRBJ2-2; D ambiguous. CDR3 size: 15 residues. Germline-derived CDR1 and CDR2 are MNHEY and SVGAGI. Deletions cut 6 bases from V and 2 bases from J, with 13 bases between. Here the CDR3 DNA reads TGTGCCAGCAGCCTGGGTCCCCAAAACACCGGGGAGCTGTTTTTT. Translated: CASSLGPQNTGELFF.

The sample holds many counts of this clonotype. The chain couples TRBV6-5 to TRBJ2-7, with a possible D match to TRBD2 (6 bases). The V gene lost 4 bases and the J gene lost 3 bases, with 10 bases spanning the gap. The CDR3 sequence is 13 residues long. Germline CDR1 MNHEY, CDR2 SVGAGI. The CDR3 nucleotides are TGTGCCAGCAGTTCTGGGACTCTCTACGAGCAGTACTTC. Amino acids: CASSSGTLYEQYF.

This clonotype was picked up a small number of times. The rearrangement joins TRBV5-1 to TRBJ1-1, with TRBD1 as a possible D gene (5 bases). CDR1 and CDR2 from the germline V gene are SGHRS and YFSETQ. The germline V and J ends were trimmed by 5 bases and 7 bases, with 9 bases remaining between them. The CDR3 has 11 amino acids. The CDR3 is CASSTGGEAFF. The CDR3 DNA reads as TGCGCCAGCAGTACGGGGGGTGAAGCTTTCTTT.

This clonotype was recorded a few times. The chain is built from TRBV5-4 and TRBJ1-4, with D maybe TRBD1 (5 bases). CDR1 is SGHNT, CDR2 YYREEE, per germline (reference sequence). This CDR3 is 15 amino acids long. Trimming cost V 0 bases and J 8 bases, with 14 bases left between them. CDR3 in amino acids: CASSLAGGSGEKLFF. In DNA form, the CDR3 reads TGTGCCAGCAGCTTGGCCGGGGGGTCTGGGGAAAAACTGTTTTTT.

In its sample, this clonotype was seen a few times. This chain connects TRBV3-1 to TRBJ1-1, with 7 positions matching TRBD1. Germline lookup yields CDR1 LGHDT and CDR2 YNNKEL (reference sequence). The ends lost 5 bases at V and 5 bases at J; junction bases unmatched: 14. The CDR3 totals 16 residues. The CDR3 coding sequence is TGTGCCAGCAGCTTTATTAGGGGGCGGAGGGAGACTGAAGCTTTCTTT. Amino acids: CASSFIRGRRETEAFF.

The rearrangement joins TRBV5-1 to TRBJ2-6; either TRBD1 or TRBD2 may fit D (5 bases each). This CDR3 spans 17 amino acids. CDR1 and CDR2 (germline): SGHRS, YFSETQ. V was cut by 0 bases and J by 0 bases, with 10 bases left in between. The CDR3 DNA reads TGCGCCAGCAGCTTGGGGCAGGGAGACTCTGGGGCCAACGTCCTGACTTTC. It encodes CASSLGQGDSGANVLTF.

The J gene is TRBJ2-1, the V gene TRBV20-1; D tentatively fits TRBD1 or TRBD2 (5 bases each). There are 15 residues in the CDR3. The germline gives CDR1 DFQATT, CDR2 SNEGSKA (reference sequence). V was shortened by 2 bases and J by 7 bases, with 18 bases between the two germline ends. Here the CDR3 DNA reads TGCAGTGCTAGAATCGGGGCCCAGGGCACGAATGAGCAGTTCTTC. It translates to CSARIGAQGTNEQFF.

This clonotype was picked up a small number of times. J is TRBJ2-2 and V is TRBV7-3, with 8 bases lining up with TRBD2. This CDR3 has 15 residues. J gave up 4 bases and V 3 bases, and 4 bases lay outside the gene matches. Per germline, CDR1 SGHTA and CDR2 FQGTGA. This CDR3 reads CASSLGGGTTGELFF. CDR3 in DNA: TGTGCCAGCAGCTTGGGCGGGGGGACCACCGGGGAGCTGTTTTTT. Variable domain in full (rest from reference TRBV7-3 and TRBJ2-2): GAGVSQTPSNKVTEKGKYVELRCDPISGHTALYWYRQSLGQGPEFLIYFQGTGAADDSGLPNDRFFAVRPEGSVSTLKIQRTERGDSAVYLCASSLGGGTTGELFFGEGSRLTVL.